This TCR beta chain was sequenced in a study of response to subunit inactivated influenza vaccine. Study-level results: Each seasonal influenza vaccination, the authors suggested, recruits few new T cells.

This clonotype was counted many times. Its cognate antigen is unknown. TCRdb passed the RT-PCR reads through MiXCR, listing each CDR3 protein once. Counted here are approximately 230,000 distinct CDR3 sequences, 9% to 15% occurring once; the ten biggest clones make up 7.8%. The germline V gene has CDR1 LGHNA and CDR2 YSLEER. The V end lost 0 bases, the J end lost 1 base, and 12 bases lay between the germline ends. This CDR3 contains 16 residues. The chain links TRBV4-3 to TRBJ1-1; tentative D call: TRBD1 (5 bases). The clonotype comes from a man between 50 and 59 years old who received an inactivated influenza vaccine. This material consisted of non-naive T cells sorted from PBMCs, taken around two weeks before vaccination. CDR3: CASSQEGGTGNTEAFF. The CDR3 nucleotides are TGCGCCAGCAGCCAAGAGGGAGGTACAGGGAACACTGAAGCTTTCTTT.